This T cell receptor beta chain was retrieved from a study of T cell repertoires in cytomegalovirus infection. Findings and caveats of the study: Dominant in the ex vivo response were TCR beta clonotypes restricted by HLA-C and specific for CMV.

This clonotype was seen at least ten times. Its antigen is undetermined. TCRdb re-analysed the reads in MiXCR, keeping a single row per CDR3 protein. Of about 740,000 distinct CDR3 sequences in the sample, 35% to 45% are singletons; the top ten hold 2.8%. Trimming removed 4 bases from V and 4 bases from J, with 16 bases in between. From germline, CDR1 is SEHNR and CDR2 FQNEAQ (reference sequence). There are 15 residues in the CDR3. This TCR was sampled from a human donor in good health (CMV status not recorded). Some clones in this sample may be carry-over from other donors' samples. Specimen: PBMCs. The chain uses TRBV7-9 and TRBJ2-5; D call uncertain. The chain's CDR3 is CASSSAGPRAETQYF. The CDR3 DNA is TGTGCCAGCAGCTCAGCCGGGCCGAGAGCAGAGACCCAGTACTTC.